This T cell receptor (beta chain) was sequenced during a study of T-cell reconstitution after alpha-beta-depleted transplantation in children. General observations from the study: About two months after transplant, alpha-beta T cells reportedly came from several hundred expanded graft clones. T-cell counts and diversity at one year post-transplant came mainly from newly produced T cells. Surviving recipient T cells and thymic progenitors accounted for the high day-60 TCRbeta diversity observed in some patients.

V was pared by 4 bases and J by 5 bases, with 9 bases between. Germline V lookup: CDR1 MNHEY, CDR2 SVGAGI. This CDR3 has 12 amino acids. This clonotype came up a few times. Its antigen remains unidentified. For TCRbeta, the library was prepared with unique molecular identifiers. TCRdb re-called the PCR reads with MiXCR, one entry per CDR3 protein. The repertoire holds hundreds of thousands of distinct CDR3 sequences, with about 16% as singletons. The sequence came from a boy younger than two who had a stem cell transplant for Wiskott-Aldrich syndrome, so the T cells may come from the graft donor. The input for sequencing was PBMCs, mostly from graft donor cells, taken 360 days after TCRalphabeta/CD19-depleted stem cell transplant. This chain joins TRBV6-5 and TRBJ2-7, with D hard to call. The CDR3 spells CASSSTTDEQYF. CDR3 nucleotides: TGTGCCAGCAGTTCCACTACGGACGAGCAGTACTTC.